These T cell receptor beta chains were read from a single sample in a study of metastatic and nonmetastatic thyroid tumors. Via MiXCR, TCRdb re-called the PCR reads. The repertoire has roughly 34,000 clones, around 23% of them found once; the top ten carry over 2.5%. The sequenced sample consisted of tumor tissue. The receptor source for this set is a male donor with papillary thyroid cancer or a benign thyroid nodule (not recorded which). Some clones in this sample may be carry-over from other donors' samples. Both conserved end residues are trimmed from each CDR3.

v_call: TRBV20-1
j_call: TRBJ1-1
cdr3_aa: SAGGRVNTEAF

v_call: TRBV6-2/TRBV6-3
j_call: TRBJ2-7
cdr3_aa: ASSFSGRAYEQY

v_call: TRBV4-3
j_call: TRBJ2-1
cdr3_aa: ASSQGGGTANEQF

v_call: TRBV25-1
j_call: TRBJ2-5
cdr3_aa: ASSEYLAGGLETQY

v_call: TRBV20-1
j_call: TRBJ2-1
cdr3_aa: SARDRTSPRSYNEQF

v_call: TRBV4-1
j_call: TRBJ1-1
cdr3_aa: ASSQVTGSDTEAF

v_call: TRBV28
j_call: TRBJ2-3
cdr3_aa: ASSEAGTLG

v_call: TRBV6-1
j_call: TRBJ2-7
cdr3_aa: ASGTFYEQY

v_call: TRBV19
j_call: TRBJ2-1
cdr3_aa: ATGTGIVNDHF

v_call: TRBV7-9
j_call: TRBJ2-1
cdr3_aa: ASSYMGKDEQF

v_call: TRBV29-1
j_call: TRBJ2-7
cdr3_aa: SVTRGVYEQY

v_call: TRBV7-9
j_call: TRBJ1-4
cdr3_aa: ASGFSHEKLF

v_call: TRBV6-2/TRBV6-3
j_call: TRBJ2-1
cdr3_aa: ASSPLRGDTNEQF

v_call: TRBV6-5
j_call: TRBJ2-1
cdr3_aa: ASSYNGAYNEQF

v_call: TRBV20-1
j_call: TRBJ1-2
cdr3_aa: SGLTGFAGPNNYGYT

v_call: TRBV7-6
j_call: TRBJ2-7
cdr3_aa: ARLRRALAGDTHEQC

v_call: TRBV6-1
j_call: TRBJ2-3
cdr3_aa: ASGSPTDTQY

v_call: TRBV11-2
j_call: TRBJ2-1
cdr3_aa: SSRTRRSSGGLHNEQF

v_call: TRBV5-5
j_call: TRBJ2-5
cdr3_aa: ASGLELAAMTQY

v_call: TRBV19
j_call: TRBJ2-2
cdr3_aa: ASSINPDLLPGELF

v_call: TRBV11-3
j_call: TRBJ2-7
cdr3_aa: ASSFSGQGQEQY

v_call: TRBV3-1
j_call: TRBJ1-6
cdr3_aa: ASSLGRNSPLH

v_call: TRBV5-1
j_call: TRBJ2-3
cdr3_aa: ASSLATGFSTDTQY

v_call: TRBV20-1
j_call: TRBJ1-1
cdr3_aa: SARLPGPVNTEAF

v_call: TRBV7-9
j_call: TRBJ1-5
cdr3_aa: ASSLGGDQPQH

v_call: TRBV12-3/TRBV12-4
j_call: TRBJ2-7
cdr3_aa: ASVSAGGYYEQY

v_call: TRBV29-1
j_call: TRBJ2-1
cdr3_aa: SVGLAANEQF

v_call: TRBV20-1
j_call: TRBJ2-5
cdr3_aa: SARDTGRGRETQY

v_call: TRBV30
j_call: TRBJ2-5
cdr3_aa: AWSVPGLETQY

v_call: TRBV2
j_call: TRBJ1-1
cdr3_aa: ASSVSGAEAF

v_call: TRBV20-1
j_call: TRBJ1-5
cdr3_aa: SARDPFRAGSNQPQH

v_call: TRBV19
j_call: TRBJ2-7
cdr3_aa: ASIGRQVASYEQY

v_call: TRBV5-1
j_call: TRBJ2-7
cdr3_aa: ASSPAGTGAYEQY

v_call: TRBV11-2
j_call: TRBJ2-7
cdr3_aa: ASSPDLGTSGAQY

v_call: TRBV2
j_call: TRBJ2-7
cdr3_aa: ASVKNGGAYEQY

v_call: TRBV3-1
j_call: TRBJ2-3
cdr3_aa: ASSQASRRAAQY

v_call: TRBV10-3
j_call: TRBJ2-3
cdr3_aa: AISEWTGGALDTQY